This T cell receptor beta chain was documented in a study of T-cell reconstitution after alpha-beta-depleted transplantation in children. Researchers prepared the TCRbeta library using unique molecular identifiers, the study reports. TCRdb reprocessed the PCR reads via MiXCR and lists one record per CDR3 protein. The sample yields 700,000 to 950,000 distinct CDR3 sequences, roughly 15% seen once. The CDR3 has 16 amino acids. V was trimmed by 4 bases and J by 8 bases, leaving 22 bases between them. From germline, CDR1 is SGHDT and CDR2 YYEEEE. The sequence came from a male patient between 5 and 17 years old who had a stem cell transplant for acute lymphoblastic leukemia, so the T cells may come from the graft donor. This specimen was PBMCs, mostly from graft donor cells, taken 360 days after TCRalphabeta/CD19-depleted stem cell transplant. The chain employs TRBV5-6 and TRBJ2-1; tentatively, D is TRBD1 or TRBD2 (5 bases each). CDR3 DNA sequence: TGTGCCAGCAGCGCACTAGAGAGGAGGAAGACAGATGAGCAGTTCTTC. It encodes CASSALERRKTDEQFF.